The next 3 T cell receptor beta chains were all read from a single sample in a study of CD8+ T cells in alopecia areata. cDNA prepared by RNA extraction and subsequent reverse transcription served as the template for sequencing. Repertoires were generated with immunoSEQ multiplex PCR, while TCRdb's copy carries only in-frame clones and drops some. The sample contains 200,000 to 250,000 clones, about 57% of which appear only once. Treatment here: oral pan-JAK inhibitor, 5-10 mg twice daily. Specimen: CD4+ T cells sorted from blood, collected at week 4, from a patient treated with tofacitinib. All receptors come from a human donor with alopecia areata.

In its sample, this clone was seen many times. The V and J genes are TRBV6-6 and TRBJ2-1, with a weak D call TRBD1 (5 bases). Germline V gene sequence: CDR1 MNHNY, CDR2 SVGAGI (reference sequence). The CDR3 is 13 amino acids. Trimming left V 0 bases short and J 9 bases short, with 9 bases between. The CDR3 nucleotides are TGTGCCAGCAGTTACTCGATAGGGGCTGAGCAGTTCTTC. Residues: CASSYSIGAEQFF.

The genes are TRBV30 and TRBJ1-6, with D possibly TRBD1 on 6 matching bases. V gave up 6 bases and J gave up 4 bases, with 10 bases separating them. The CDR3 has 13 residues. The germline CDR1 and CDR2 sequences are GTSNPN and SVGIG (reference sequence). In DNA, the CDR3 is TGTGCCTGCAGCGGACAGTATAATTCACCCCTCCACTTT. Translation: CACSGQYNSPLHF.

This chain uses TRBV7-7 with TRBJ2-1; D possibly corresponds to TRBD1 (6 bases). The V gene lost 5 bases and the J gene lost 4 bases, with 15 bases spanning the gap. CDR3 length: 15 residues. Germline assignment: CDR1 SSHAT and CDR2 FNYEAQ (reference sequence). The CDR3 loop is CASSQGKGPYNEQFF. The CDR3 DNA is TGTGCCAGCAGCCAGGGGAAGGGGCCTTACAATGAGCAGTTCTTC. The entire variable domain, with the rest obtained from reference TRBV7-7 and TRBJ2-1, is as follows: GAGVSQSPRYKVTKRGQDVTLRCDPISSHATLYWYQQALGQGPEFLTYFNYEAQPDKSGLPSDRFSAERPEGSISTLTIQRTEQRDSAMYRCASSQGKGPYNEQFFGPGTRLTVL.